This T cell receptor (beta chain) came from a study of Tregs in tolerant kidney transplant recipients. Some clones are missing from TCRdb's copy, which holds only in-frame ones; the method was immunoSEQ multiplex PCR. The sample includes 90,000 to 150,000 clones, 92% seen only once; the top ten take around 0.58%. The CDR3 loop spans 20 amino acids. V was clipped by 2 bases and J by 4 bases; unmatched bases: 18. The sequenced material came from CD4+ T cells from blood. The rearrangement links TRBV23-1 to TRBJ1-5, with 9 nucleotides matching TRBD1. TRBV23-1 counts as an open reading frame of uncertain function. The source is a human donor in good health. Here the CDR3 DNA reads TGCGCCAGCAGTCAAGTTATCCGGGGACAGGGTCCATTAGTGAATCAGCCCCAGCATTTT. As protein: CASSQVIRGQGPLVNQPQHF.